This T cell receptor beta chain was recovered during a study of PD-1 blockade in classical Hodgkin lymphoma. Assay: immunoSEQ multiplex PCR; the TCRdb copy retains only in-frame clones and omits some. This sample has 20,000 to 25,000 clones, with 69% found just once. Germline V gene lookup returns CDR1 SGHDT and CDR2 YYEEEE. V was clipped by 1 base and J by 1 base; unmatched bases: 4. This CDR3 spans 17 amino acids. After autologous stem cell transplantation all patients relapsed, and prior brentuximab vedotin exposure differed between cohorts. The chain combines TRBV5-6 with TRBJ2-2, with TRBD2 identical over 10 bases. The sample was peripheral blood mononuclear cells (PBMCs), taken at baseline. The receptor comes from a human donor with classical Hodgkin lymphoma. The CDR3 nucleotides are TGTGCCAGCAGCTTGTTTACTAGCGGGGTGAACACCGGGGAGCTGTTTTTT. Residues: CASSLFTSGVNTGELFF.